Shown below are 20 T cell receptor beta chains from a single sample sequenced in a study of cytomegalovirus exposure and HLA in healthy donors. Primers for the PCR totalled 60 Vbeta and 13 Jbeta. Sequencing used immunoSEQ multiplex PCR; TCRdb keeps in-frame clones, though not all of them. The profile covers some 160,000 clones, with approximately 80% appearing a single time and more than 0.4% taken by the ten largest. Specimen: PBMCs. The receptors were sampled from a woman aged 45-59 years in good health and CMV-seronegative.

The V call is TRBV28, the J call TRBJ1-1; D possibly corresponds to TRBD1 (5 bases). The germline V gene has CDR1 MDHEN and CDR2 SYDVKM. V was trimmed by 8 bases and J by 3 bases, leaving 13 bases between them. CDR3 length equals 13 residues. The CDR3 nucleotides read TGTGCCAGCGCCTACGGGGGAGACACTGAAGCTTTCTTT. Translation gives CASAYGGDTEAFF.

The rearrangement links TRBV5-4 to TRBJ2-7; 15 bases line up with TRBD2. The germline V gene encodes CDR1 SGHNT and CDR2 YYREEE (reference sequence). The CDR3 contains 17 residues. With V trimmed by 4 bases and J by 6 bases, 11 bases remained unmatched. CDR3 sequence (DNA): TGTGCCAGCAGCCGGACTAGCGGGAGGGCCGGGGGAGGCGAGCAGTACTTC. Amino acid sequence: CASSRTSGRAGGGEQYF. The entire variable domain, with the rest obtained from reference TRBV5-4 and TRBJ2-7, is as follows: ETGVTQSPTHLIKTRGQQVTLRCSSQSGHNTVSWYQQALGQGPQFIFQYYREEENGRGNFPPRFSGLQFPNYSSELNVNALELDDSALYLCASSRTSGRAGGGEQYFGPGTRLTVT.

The table lists this clone with a count of one. The rearrangement joins TRBV2 to TRBJ1-3; D is possibly TRBD1 (5 bases). Germline assignment: CDR1 SNHLY and CDR2 FYNNEI. The CDR3 spans 14 residues. The V end was cut by 5 bases, the J end by 10 bases, with 18 bases between. Here the CDR3 reads CASSLNQGIDTIYF. The CDR3 DNA reads TGTGCCAGCAGTTTGAATCAGGGAATAGATACCATATATTTT.

The chain couples TRBV5-6 to TRBJ1-5, with 7 bases aligning to TRBD1. The CDR3 has 15 residues. The germline V gene encodes CDR1 SGHDT and CDR2 YYEEEE. Trimming at V came to 4 bases and at J to 2 bases, leaving 6 bases not matched to a gene. The CDR3 nucleotides read TGTGCCAGCAGCCTCCAGGGGGGTCGCAATCAGCCCCAGCATTTT. Translation: CASSLQGGRNQPQHF.

This clone showed up just once. The V and J genes are TRBV9 and TRBJ2-3; no clear D gene. The CDR3 runs to 12 residues. Germline V CDR1 and CDR2: SGDLS, YYNGEE. V was shortened by 0 bases and J by 6 bases, with 5 bases between the two germline ends. The DNA for the CDR3 is TGTGCCAGCAGCGTAGGTCTGGATACGCAGTATTTT. Amino acid sequence: CASSVGLDTQYF.

The chain recombines TRBV2 with TRBJ2-1; 8 bases map to TRBD1. The junction had 16 bases not matched to a gene; V was cut back by 6 bases and J by 6 bases. Germline-derived CDR1 and CDR2 are SNHLY and FYNNEI. This CDR3 is built from 17 residues. The chain's CDR3 is CASSGGSDRAMVNEQFF. The CDR3, as DNA: TGTGCCAGCAGCGGCGGCTCGGACAGGGCGATGGTCAATGAGCAGTTCTTC.

The table lists this clone with a few counts. The rearrangement uses TRBV13 and TRBJ1-1; the D is unclear. V was shortened by 2 bases and J by 6 bases, with 13 bases between the two germline ends. Germline V lookup: CDR1 PRHDT, CDR2 FYEKMQ (reference sequence). The CDR3 is 14 residues long. The CDR3 protein is CASSLLYSSPEAFF. In nucleotides, the CDR3 is TGTGCCAGCAGCTTATTATACTCGAGCCCTGAAGCTTTCTTT.

The chain employs TRBV7-2 and TRBJ2-1; the D is unclear. Trimming removed 5 bases at V and 3 bases at J, with 23 bases between. The germline V gene has CDR1 SGHTA and CDR2 FQGNSA. The CDR3 loop spans 18 amino acids. CDR3 in amino acids: CASSAKMWWSLSYNEQFF. The CDR3 DNA follows: TGTGCCAGCAGCGCCAAGATGTGGTGGTCTCTGAGCTACAATGAGCAGTTCTTC. The full variable domain, rest sourced from reference TRBV7-2 and TRBJ2-1, is GAGVSQSPSNKVTEKGKDVELRCDPISGHTALYWYRQSLGQGLEFLIYFQGNSAPDKSGLPSDRFSAERTGGSVSTLTIQRTQQEDSAVYLCASSAKMWWSLSYNEQFFGPGTRLTVL.

The rearrangement joins TRBV5-8 to TRBJ1-5, with D unclear. Deletions cut 3 bases from V and 4 bases from J, with 2 bases between. Germline V gives CDR1 SGHTS, CDR2 YDEGEE. The CDR3 totals 11 residues. The CDR3 coding sequence is TGTGCCAGCAGCTCAAATCAGCCCCAGCATTTT. Protein sequence: CASSSNQPQHF.

V and J are TRBV5-1 and TRBJ2-2, with 7 bases lining up with TRBD2. V was clipped by 6 bases and J by 7 bases; unmatched bases: 12. This CDR3 contains 15 residues. CDR1 and CDR2 from the germline V gene are SGHRS and YFSETQ. CDR3 bases: TGCGCCAGCAACCGCGGGAGTCGATCTGGCGGGGAGCTGTTTTTT. Its protein is CASNRGSRSGGELFF.

V and J are TRBV6-6 and TRBJ2-3; 8 nucleotides align to TRBD1. The J segment lost 1 base and the V segment lost 9 bases, leaving 9 bases of the junction unmatched. The CDR3 runs to 15 residues. Germline V gives CDR1 MNHNY, CDR2 SVGAGI (reference sequence). The CDR3 loop reads CASGSGGMGTDTQYF. The CDR3 nucleotides are TGTGCCAGTGGCTCAGGGGGCATGGGCACAGATACGCAGTATTTT.

The V and J genes are TRBV21-1 and TRBJ2-7; the DNA was not used to check the table's D call, TRBD2. TRBV21-1 corresponds to a pseudogene. This CDR3 has 15 residues. This chain's CDR3 is CASSKGNGSDYEQYF. Written as DNA, the CDR3 is TGTGCCAGCAGCAAAGGGAACGGCAGCGACTACGAGCAGTACTTC.

The rearrangement links TRBV15 to TRBJ2-3; the match to TRBD2 covers 10 bases. Germline CDR1 is LNHNV and CDR2 is YYDKDF (reference sequence). The length of the CDR3 is 16 residues. J gave up 7 bases and V 4 bases, and 11 bases lay outside the gene matches. The CDR3 sequence is CATSTGKRGGLNTQYF. DNA for the CDR3: TGTGCCACCAGCACCGGAAAGCGGGGGGGCCTTAATACGCAGTATTTT. The whole variable domain, remainder taken from reference TRBV15 and TRBJ2-3, is DAMVIQNPRYQVTQFGKPVTLSCSQTLNHNVMYWYQQKSSQAPKLLFHYYDKDFNNEADTPDNFQSRRPNTSFCFLDIRSPGLGDTAMYLCATSTGKRGGLNTQYFGPGTRLTVL.

The chain has TRBV2 and TRBJ2-3, with D possibly TRBD2 on 5 matching bases. V shed 7 bases and J shed 6 bases, with 17 bases lying between them. The CDR3 contains 14 residues. The germline V gene encodes CDR1 SNHLY and CDR2 FYNNEI. The CDR3 region is CASITRGPWDTQYF. The CDR3 region has the DNA TGTGCCAGCATAACTAGAGGGCCCTGGGATACGCAGTATTTT. Based on the CDR3 plus reference TRBV2 and TRBJ2-3, the full variable domain is EPEVTQTPSHQVTQMGQEVILRCVPISNHLYFYWYRQILGQKVEFLVSFYNNEISEKSEIFDDQFSVERPDGSNFTLKIRSTKLEDSAMYFCASITRGPWDTQYFGPGTRLTVL.

Here the CDR3 reads CASSLMAQTNTGELFF. The CDR3 bases are TGTGCCAGCAGCTTGATGGCACAGACAAACACCGGGGAGCTGTTTTTT. The chain has TRBV5-8 and TRBJ2-2; D unclear. Germline V gene data show CDR1 as SGHTS and CDR2 as YDEGEE. The CDR3 sequence is 16 residues long. V lost 1 base, J lost 2 bases, and 12 bases lay in between.

The chain uses TRBV10-3 and TRBJ2-1, with D possibly being TRBD2 (6 bases). The ends were cut back, 6 bases at V and 0 bases at J, with 18 bases in the middle. Germline assignment: CDR1 ENHRY and CDR2 SYGVKD. The CDR3 spans 17 residues. CDR3 nucleotide sequence: TGTGCCATCAGGCCTGCCGGGACTCCTGGCTCCTACAATGAGCAGTTCTTC. Amino acids: CAIRPAGTPGSYNEQFF.

This clone has more than one count but fewer than ten. V gene TRBV28 combines with J gene TRBJ1-1; D unresolved. The germline V gene has CDR1 MDHEN and CDR2 SYDVKM. V shed 3 bases and J shed 0 bases, with 8 bases lying between them. CDR3 length: 14 amino acids. CDR3 DNA: TGTGCCAGCAGTTTCGACGGGATGAACACTGAAGCTTTCTTT. Translating it yields CASSFDGMNTEAFF.

This rearrangement joins TRBV18 to TRBJ2-7; the D gene is possibly TRBD1 (5 bases). Germline V CDR1 and CDR2: KGHSH, LQKENI. CDR3 size: 18 residues. Trimming stripped 4 bases from V and 0 bases from J, with 22 bases between. This CDR3 is CASSRQGPSITSSYEQYF. In DNA, the CDR3 is TGTGCCAGCTCACGGCAGGGTCCTTCTATAACCAGCTCCTACGAGCAGTACTTC. Full variable domain (rest looked up from reference TRBV18 and TRBJ2-7): NAGVMQNPRHLVRRRGQEARLRCSPMKGHSHVYWYRQLPEEGLKFMVYLQKENIIDESGMPKERFSAEFPKEGPSILRIQQVVRGDSAAYFCASSRQGPSITSSYEQYFGPGTRLTVT.

The chain employs TRBV11-2 and TRBJ2-7, with 10 bases identical to TRBD1. CDR1 is SGHAT and CDR2 is FQNNGV in the germline V gene. V lost 4 bases to trimming and J lost 7 bases; unmatched junction nucleotides: 10. The length of the CDR3 is 15 residues. As DNA, the CDR3 is TGTGCCAGCAGCTCCAGGACAGGGGGAGAAACGGAGCAGTACTTC. It codes for CASSSRTGGETEQYF.

The chain carries TRBV5-1 and TRBJ2-4, with TRBD1 identical over 10 bases. Per germline, CDR1 SGHRS and CDR2 YFSETQ. Trimming removed 4 bases from V and 8 bases from J; junction bases left unmatched: 6. This CDR3 contains 14 residues. The CDR3 bases are TGCGCCAGCAGCGGAGCGGACAGGGGGGACATTCAGTACTTC. Its protein product is CASSGADRGDIQYF.